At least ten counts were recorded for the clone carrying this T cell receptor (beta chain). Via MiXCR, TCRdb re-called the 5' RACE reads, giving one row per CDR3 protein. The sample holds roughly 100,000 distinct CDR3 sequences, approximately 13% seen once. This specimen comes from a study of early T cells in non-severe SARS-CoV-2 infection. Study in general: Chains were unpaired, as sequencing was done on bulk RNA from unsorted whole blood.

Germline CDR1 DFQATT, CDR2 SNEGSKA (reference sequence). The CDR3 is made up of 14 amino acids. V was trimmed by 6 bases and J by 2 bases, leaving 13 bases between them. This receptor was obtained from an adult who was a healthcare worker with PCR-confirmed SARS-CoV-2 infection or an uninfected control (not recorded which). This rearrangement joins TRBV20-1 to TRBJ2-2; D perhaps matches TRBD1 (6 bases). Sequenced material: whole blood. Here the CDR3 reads CSARGQYNTGELFF. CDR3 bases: TGCAGTGCCCGAGGACAGTATAACACCGGGGAGCTGTTTTTT.